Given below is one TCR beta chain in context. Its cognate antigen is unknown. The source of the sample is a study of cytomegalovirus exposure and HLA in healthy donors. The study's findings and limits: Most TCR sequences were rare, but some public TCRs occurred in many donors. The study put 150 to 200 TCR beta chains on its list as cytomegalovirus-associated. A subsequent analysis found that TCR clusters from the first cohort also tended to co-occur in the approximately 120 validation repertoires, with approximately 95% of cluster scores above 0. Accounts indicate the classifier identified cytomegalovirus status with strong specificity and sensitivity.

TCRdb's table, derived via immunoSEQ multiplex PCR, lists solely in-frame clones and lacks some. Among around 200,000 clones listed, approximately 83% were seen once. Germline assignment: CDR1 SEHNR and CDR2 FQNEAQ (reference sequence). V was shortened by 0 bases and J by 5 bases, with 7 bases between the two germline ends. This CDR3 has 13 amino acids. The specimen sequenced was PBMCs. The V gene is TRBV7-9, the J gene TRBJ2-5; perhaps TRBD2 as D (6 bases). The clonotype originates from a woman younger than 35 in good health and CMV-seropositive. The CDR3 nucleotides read TGTGCCAGCAGCTTAGCTAGCGGCGAGACCCAGTACTTC. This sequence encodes CASSLASGETQYF.